This T cell receptor beta chain is drawn from a study of identical twins (TCRdb year 2016). Context from the whole study: The study deep-sequenced TCR alpha and beta repertoires from monozygotic twins, unrelated adults of various ages and cord blood to test whether fetal clonotypes persist. Replicate twin experiments were performed at different times using different library preparation protocols to rule out contamination. The paper as a whole reports these results and caveats: The excess sharing between twins in beta out-of-frame sequences was weaker because fewer shared sequences reduced the signal-to-noise ratio. Compared with coincidental sharing between unrelated individuals, out-of-frame TCR alpha sequences shared between twins had an excess of sequences with low generation probability. Zero-insertion analyses could be partly confounded by invariant T cells such as MAIT and iNKT, though diverse VJ usage argued against such confounding for most clonotypes. In monozygotic twins, out-of-frame TCR alpha sharing was systematically underestimated by recombination models, although the models agreed with sharing between unrelated individuals. Because the same donors could not be followed over many years, conclusions were based on cross-sectional statistical analysis. Abundant cord blood beta clonotypes carried fewer insertions; young adult naive repertoires showed a weaker similar trend, while memory repertoires showed none.

Measured from the cysteine to the phenylalanine, the CDR3 is 12 residues long. The sequence is cut down to CDR3 DNA, 36 bases in frame from base 1. The germline V gene gives CDR1 as SGHVS and CDR2 as FQNEAQ. V and J lose 4 bases and 5 bases, and a span of 8 bases separates them. All donors were healthy Caucasians. Three pairs of female monozygotic twins, all aged roughly 18 to 29 years, were included in the twin cohort. Peripheral blood mononuclear cells were used as the source from which RNA for TCR libraries was isolated. Library creation used 5' RACE. The sequencing machine was an Illumina HiSeq 2000. Template switching introduced a universal primer binding site; the final cDNA contained a unique molecular identifier, enabling accurate counting of TCR cDNA molecules. Specific primers in the conserved constant-segment region were used to synthesize first-strand cDNA for TCR alpha and beta chains. To control for contamination, every cDNA library carried two barcodes: a SMART-Mk sample barcode plus Illumina barcodes. TruSeq adapter sequences and Illumina sample barcodes were added in two successive PCR steps. The Illumina HiSeq platform was used with custom primers to sequence TCR alpha and beta cDNA libraries. As for how the authors treated the data: Unique molecular identifiers were extracted from raw reads with MiGEC, and CDR3 positions were determined with MiXCR. For each individual, recombination models were inferred using an EM algorithm with the repgenHMM and IGoR tools. The tcR package in R was used for shared clonotype analysis, with sharing normalized by the product of cloneset sizes. Out-of-frame nonproductive sequences were analyzed to study raw recombination free of thymic and clonal selection effects. TCRdb reworked the public reads: Q25 trimming with fastp, MiXCR clone assembly, productive beta chains retained. Each entry merges the rows of one CDR3 protein and shows their most common DNA and genes. TCRdb, rather than the study authors, made the V and J calls. This sample gives fewer than 900,000 distinct CDR3 sequences in total; 18% of them show up just once. The ten biggest clones cover about an eighth of the sample.

There are a few counts of this clonotype. The clone's antigen remains unknown. No qualities accompany the bases; no much larger clone lies one base away. These data also formed part of another study, on T cells expressing NK-cell markers. The other study reports the following: In sorted CD3+CD56+NKG2C+, CD3+CD56+NKG2C- and CD3+CD56-NKG2C+ T-cell subsets from several donors, TCR beta-chain repertoires were profiled. Among the eight sequenced donors, seven were HCMV-seropositive and one was HCMV-seronegative. In several experiments an anti-gammadeltaTCR antibody was added to restrict sorting to alphabetaTCR-expressing T cells. For roughly six donors, the dominant CD3+CD56+NKG2C+ clonotypes were among the top 10 CD8+ clonotypes and accounted for roughly 1.0-8% of CD8+ T cells. Those dominant clonotypes were again the most abundant among CD3+CD56-NKG2C+ cells in a handful of donors, at about 25-60.1%. Whether the expanded NKG2C-expressing T cell clones were specific for HCMV antigens remained unclear. The eight sequenced donors were randomly selected healthy volunteers, three men and five women. HCMV-specific IgG was detected in serum with a commercial ELISA kit to determine HCMV serostatus. Bulk peripheral blood T-cell repertoires were additionally sequenced from unsorted PBMC for several donors. MIGEC was used to demultiplex reads and group the reads by UMI, and MiTCR was used to assemble and quantify clonotypes. To remove erroneous sequences, TCR cDNA sequences were retained only when supported by two or more reads. The tcR package was used for downstream repertoire analysis, and clonotypes were matched across fractions by CDR3 nucleotide sequence plus V segment. Antigen specificity was annotated against VDJdb with VDJmatch, allowing one amino acid substitution in CDR3.

The TCR originated in a woman between 18 and 29 years old in good health. The chain joins TRBV7-8 to TRBJ1-2, with the D gene not confidently named. The sequencing input was PBMCs. The DNA reads as follows: TGTGCCAGCAGCTCCCGGGAGTATGGCTACACCTTC. Its amino acids are CASSSREYGYTF.